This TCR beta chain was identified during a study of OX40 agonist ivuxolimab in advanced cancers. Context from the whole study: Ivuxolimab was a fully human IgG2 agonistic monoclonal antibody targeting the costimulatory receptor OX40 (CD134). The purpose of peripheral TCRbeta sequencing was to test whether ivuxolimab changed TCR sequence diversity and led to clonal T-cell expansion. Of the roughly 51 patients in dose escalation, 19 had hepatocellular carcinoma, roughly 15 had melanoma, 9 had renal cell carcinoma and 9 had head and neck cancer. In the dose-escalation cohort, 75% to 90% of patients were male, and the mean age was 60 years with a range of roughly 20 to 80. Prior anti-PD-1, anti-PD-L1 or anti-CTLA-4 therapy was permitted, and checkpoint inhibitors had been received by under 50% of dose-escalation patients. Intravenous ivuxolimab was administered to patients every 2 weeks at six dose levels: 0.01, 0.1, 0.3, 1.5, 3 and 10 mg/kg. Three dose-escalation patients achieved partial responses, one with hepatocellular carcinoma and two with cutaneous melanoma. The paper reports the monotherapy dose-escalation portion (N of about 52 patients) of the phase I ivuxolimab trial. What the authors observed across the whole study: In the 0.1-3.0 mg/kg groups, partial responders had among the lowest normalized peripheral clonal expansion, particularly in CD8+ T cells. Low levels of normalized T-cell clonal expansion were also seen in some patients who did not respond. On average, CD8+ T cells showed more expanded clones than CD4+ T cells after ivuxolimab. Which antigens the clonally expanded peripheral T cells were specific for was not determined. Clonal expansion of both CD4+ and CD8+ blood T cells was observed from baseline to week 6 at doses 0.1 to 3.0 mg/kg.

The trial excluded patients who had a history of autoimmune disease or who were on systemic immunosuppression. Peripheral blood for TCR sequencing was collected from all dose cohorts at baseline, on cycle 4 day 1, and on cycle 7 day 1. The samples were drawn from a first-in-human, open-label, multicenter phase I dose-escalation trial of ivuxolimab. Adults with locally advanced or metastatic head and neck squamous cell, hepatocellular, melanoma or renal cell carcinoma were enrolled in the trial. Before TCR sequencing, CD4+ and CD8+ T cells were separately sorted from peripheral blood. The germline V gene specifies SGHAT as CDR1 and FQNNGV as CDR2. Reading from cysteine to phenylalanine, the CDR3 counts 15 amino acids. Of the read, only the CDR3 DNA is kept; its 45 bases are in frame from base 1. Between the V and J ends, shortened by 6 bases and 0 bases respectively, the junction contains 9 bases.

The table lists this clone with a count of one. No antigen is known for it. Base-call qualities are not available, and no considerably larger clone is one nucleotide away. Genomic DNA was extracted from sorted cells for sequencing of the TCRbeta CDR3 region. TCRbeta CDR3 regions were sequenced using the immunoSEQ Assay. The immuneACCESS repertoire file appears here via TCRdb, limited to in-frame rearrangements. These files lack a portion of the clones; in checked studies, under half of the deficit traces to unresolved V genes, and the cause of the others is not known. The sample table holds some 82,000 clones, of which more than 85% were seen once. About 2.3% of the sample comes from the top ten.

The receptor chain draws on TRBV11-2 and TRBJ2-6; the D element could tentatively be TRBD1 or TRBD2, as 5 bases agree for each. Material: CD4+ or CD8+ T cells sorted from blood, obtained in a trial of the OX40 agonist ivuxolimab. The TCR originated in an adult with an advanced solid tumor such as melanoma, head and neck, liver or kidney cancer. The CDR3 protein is CASSSGLSGANVLTF. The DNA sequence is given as TGTGCCAGCAGTTCGGGGCTCTCTGGGGCCAACGTCCTGACTTTC.